A selection of T cell receptor beta chains follows, all from one sample in a study of blood T cell repertoires in COVID-19. Assay: immunoSEQ multiplex PCR; the TCRdb copy retains only in-frame clones and omits some. The table includes around 400,000 clones, 91% detected once. The sequenced sample was PBMCs or T cells enriched from blood (not recorded which). These receptors all come from a woman aged 40 to 50 who had been exposed to COVID-19. CDR3s include the opening cysteine and the closing phenylalanine or tryptophan.

j_call	v_call	cdr3_aa
TRBJ2-1	TRBV5-1	CASSLGLAGGGNEQFF
TRBJ1-6	TRBV11-2	CASSLTGPVNSPLHF
TRBJ1-1	TRBV2	CASRVSGNTEAFF
TRBJ2-5	TRBV5-8	CASSNRVQETQYF
TRBJ1-2	TRBV18	CASSVREWDGYTF
TRBJ1-4	TRBV29-1	CSVVGGEKLFF
TRBJ2-4	TRBV7-9	CASSYSGRGENIQYF
TRBJ2-7	TRBV30	CAWSVPGYEQYF
TRBJ2-5	TRBV7-2	CASSPGQGVGQETQYF
TRBJ2-1	TRBV7-3	CASSLSRETDEQFF
TRBJ2-7	TRBV2	CASSVRTGSYEQYF
TRBJ2-1	TRBV3-1/TRBV3-2	CASSRSTSGKAWNEQFF
TRBJ1-2	TRBV7-9	CASSLERGANYGYTF
TRBJ1-5	TRBV21-1	CASSRFRGLPLNGHNQPQHF
TRBJ1-4	TRBV6-5	CASSYLGRAKNEKLFF
TRBJ1-3	TRBV5-5	CASSPVLSGNTIYF
TRBJ1-2	TRBV3-1/TRBV3-2	CASSQDLADTWEGGYTF
TRBJ2-2	TRBV6-4	CASRAHVNTGELFF
TRBJ2-1	TRBV18	CASSGLNYNEQFF
TRBJ1-1	TRBV6-2/TRBV6-3	CASSDGTGGWNTEAFF
TRBJ1-6	TRBV7-8	CASSFTGPNSPLHF
TRBJ1-2	TRBV27	CASSLDGTGYGYTF
TRBJ1-1	TRBV19	CASRSVKQGRTEAFF
TRBJ1-1	TRBV5-4	CASSTMGASEAFF
TRBJ1-5	TRBV6-2/TRBV6-3	CASSYGTGVGGNQPQHF
TRBJ1-2	TRBV7-9	CASSETWGTGGGNYGYTF
TRBJ2-3	TRBV6-5	CASTKRGLLTDTQYF
TRBJ1-1	TRBV18	CASSPPTNRVGPGVNTEAFF
TRBJ2-1	TRBV5-5	CASSSFGQAYNEQFF
TRBJ2-7	TRBV5-1	CASSLLGLADPTESGRYF
TRBJ2-3	TRBV9	CASSVPTIGTDTQYF
TRBJ2-1	TRBV5-1	CASRPTGTSGGSEQFF
TRBJ1-1	TRBV30	CAWRHRGTINTEAFF
TRBJ1-3	TRBV21-1	CASSKVVRGSYVSSSGNTIYF
TRBJ2-3	TRBV3-1/TRBV3-2	CASSQEVAGGQYF
TRBJ2-5	TRBV10-2	CASSLAGGETQYF
TRBJ2-7	TRBV5-1	CASSLGGTSGGYEQYF
TRBJ2-1	TRBV7-7	CASSLAGRGESYNEQFF
TRBJ2-7	TRBV5-6	CASSLAIGDRGPGQYF
TRBJ2-1	TRBV7-3	CASSSVDNEQFF
TRBJ1-1	TRBV3-1/TRBV3-2	CASSQVKSLRTEAFF
TRBJ2-1	TRBV12-3/TRBV12-4	CASRGQGRDEQFF
TRBJ1-2	TRBV30	CAWSAYRSYYTF
TRBJ1-2	TRBV27	CASRPRGSDYGYTF
TRBJ2-7	TRBV12-3/TRBV12-4	CASRDDSSYEQYF
TRBJ1-2	TRBV12-5	CASGLPGGARDYGYTF
TRBJ2-7	TRBV3-1/TRBV3-2	CASSPRPHTSGSSYEQYF
TRBJ1-1	TRBV29-1	CSGRSTEAFF
TRBJ1-1	TRBV30	CAWSLLGRTEAFF
TRBJ1-6	TRBV9	CASSVGLGGNSPLHF